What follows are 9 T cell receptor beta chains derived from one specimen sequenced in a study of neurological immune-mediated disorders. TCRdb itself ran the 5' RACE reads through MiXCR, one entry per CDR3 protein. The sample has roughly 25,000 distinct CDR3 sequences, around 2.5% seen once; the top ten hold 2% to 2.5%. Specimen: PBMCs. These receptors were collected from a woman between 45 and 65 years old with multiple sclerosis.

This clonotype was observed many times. The CDR3 DNA reads as TGCAGTGCCAACCCTAGCACCATCCAAGAGACCCAGTACTTC. Translation: CSANPSTIQETQYF. The rearrangement joins TRBV20-1 to TRBJ2-5, with D possibly TRBD2 on 5 matching bases. Trimming removed 6 bases from V and 1 base from J, with 15 bases in between. Germline assignment: CDR1 DFQATT and CDR2 SNEGSKA (reference sequence). This CDR3 contains 14 residues.

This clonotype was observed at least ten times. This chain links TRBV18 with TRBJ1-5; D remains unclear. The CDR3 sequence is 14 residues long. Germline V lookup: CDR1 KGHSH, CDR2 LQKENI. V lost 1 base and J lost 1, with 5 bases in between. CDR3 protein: CASSPRGSNQPQHF. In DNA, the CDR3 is TGTGCCAGCTCACCACGGGGAAGCAATCAGCCCCAGCATTTT. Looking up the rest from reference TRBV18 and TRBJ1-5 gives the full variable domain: NAGVMQNPRHLVRRRGQEARLRCSPMKGHSHVYWYRQLPEEGLKFMVYLQKENIIDESGMPKERFSAEFPKEGPSILRIQQVVRGDSAAYFCASSPRGSNQPQHFGDGTRLSIL.

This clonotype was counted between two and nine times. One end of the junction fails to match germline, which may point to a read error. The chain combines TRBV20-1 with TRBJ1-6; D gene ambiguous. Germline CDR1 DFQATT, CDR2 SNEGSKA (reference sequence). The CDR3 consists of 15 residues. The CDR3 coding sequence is TGCAGTGCTAGAGACGGCGCAGCCTATAATTCACCCCTACACTTT. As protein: CSARDGAAYNSPLHF.

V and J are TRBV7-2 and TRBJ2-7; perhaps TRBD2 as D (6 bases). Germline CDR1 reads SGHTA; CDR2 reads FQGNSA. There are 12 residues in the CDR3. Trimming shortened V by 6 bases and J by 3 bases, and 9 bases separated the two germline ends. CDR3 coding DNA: TGTGCCAGCAGACGCGGGGACTACGAGCAGTACTTC. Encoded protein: CASRRGDYEQYF.

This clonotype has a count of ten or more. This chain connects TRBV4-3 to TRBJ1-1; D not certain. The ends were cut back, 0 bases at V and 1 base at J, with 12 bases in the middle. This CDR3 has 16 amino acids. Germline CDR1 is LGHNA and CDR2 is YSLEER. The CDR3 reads CASSQEFSASNTEAFF. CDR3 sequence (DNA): TGCGCCAGCAGCCAAGAGTTCTCAGCCTCGAACACTGAAGCTTTCTTT.

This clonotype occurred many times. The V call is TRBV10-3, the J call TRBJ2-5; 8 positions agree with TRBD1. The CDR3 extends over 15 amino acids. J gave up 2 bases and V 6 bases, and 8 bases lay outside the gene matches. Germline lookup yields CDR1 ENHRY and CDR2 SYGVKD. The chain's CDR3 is CAIRGDRGRQETQYF. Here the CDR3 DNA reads TGTGCCATCAGGGGAGACAGGGGCAGACAAGAGACCCAGTACTTC.

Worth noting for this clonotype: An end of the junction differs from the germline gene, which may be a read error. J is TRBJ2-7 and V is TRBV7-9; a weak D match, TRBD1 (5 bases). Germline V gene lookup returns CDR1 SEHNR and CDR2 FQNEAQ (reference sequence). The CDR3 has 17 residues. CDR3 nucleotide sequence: TGTGCCAGCAGCTTAGGCGGAGACAGTGCCAGCTCCTGCGAGCAGTACTTC. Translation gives CASSLGGDSASSCEQYF.

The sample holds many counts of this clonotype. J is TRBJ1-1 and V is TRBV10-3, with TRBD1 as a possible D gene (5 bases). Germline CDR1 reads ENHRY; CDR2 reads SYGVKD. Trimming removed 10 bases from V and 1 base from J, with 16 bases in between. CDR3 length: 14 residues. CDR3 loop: CATSQGEGNTEAFF. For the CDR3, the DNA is TGTGCCACCTCACAAGGGGAAGGGAACACTGAAGCTTTCTTT.

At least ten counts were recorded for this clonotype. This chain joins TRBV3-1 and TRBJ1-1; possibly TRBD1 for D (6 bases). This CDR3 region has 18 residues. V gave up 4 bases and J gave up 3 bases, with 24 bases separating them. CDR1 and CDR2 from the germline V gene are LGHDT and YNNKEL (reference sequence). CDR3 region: CASSPYRPSQGKYTEAFF. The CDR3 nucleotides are TGTGCCAGCAGCCCATACCGCCCAAGCCAGGGGAAGTACACTGAAGCTTTCTTT.